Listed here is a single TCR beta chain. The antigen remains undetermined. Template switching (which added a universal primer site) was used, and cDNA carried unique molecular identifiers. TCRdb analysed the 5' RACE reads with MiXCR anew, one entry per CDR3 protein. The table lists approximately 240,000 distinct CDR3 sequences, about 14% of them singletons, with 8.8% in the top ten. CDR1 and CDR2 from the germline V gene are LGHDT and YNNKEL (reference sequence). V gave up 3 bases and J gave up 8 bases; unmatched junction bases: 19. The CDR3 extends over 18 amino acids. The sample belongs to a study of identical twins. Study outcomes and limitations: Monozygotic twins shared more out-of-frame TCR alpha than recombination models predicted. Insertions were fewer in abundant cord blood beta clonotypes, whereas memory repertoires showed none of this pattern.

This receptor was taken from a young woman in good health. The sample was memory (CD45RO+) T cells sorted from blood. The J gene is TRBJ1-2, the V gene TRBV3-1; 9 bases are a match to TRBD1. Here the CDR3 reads CASSHPFFPGQGRRGYTF. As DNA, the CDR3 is TGTGCCAGCAGCCACCCGTTTTTTCCGGGACAGGGCAGGCGGGGCTACACCTTC.